The T cell receptor (beta chain) under discussion was sequenced for a study of patients and donors after allogeneic stem cell transplantation. TCRdb independently ran MiXCR on the RT-PCR reads; one entry per CDR3 protein. The repertoire holds some 10,000 distinct CDR3 sequences, with approximately 22% as singletons. This clonotype was seen at least ten times. The CDR3 runs 13 residues. Germline V gives CDR1 MNHNS, CDR2 SASEGT. The V end lost 6 bases, the J end lost 5 bases, and 11 bases lay between the germline ends. The V and J genes are TRBV6-1 and TRBJ2-1; TRBD1 might be the D (7 bases). This receptor was obtained from a human donor who was either an allogeneic HSCT recipient or a stem cell or donor lymphocyte infusion donor (not recorded which). It is not recorded whose cells these are; they may come from a transplant donor. Sequencing was carried out using blood, either unsorted or a sorted T cell fraction (not recorded which). CDR3 residues: CASRGGTDNEQFF. The CDR3 DNA reads TGTGCCAGCAGAGGCGGGACAGACAATGAGCAGTTCTTC.